This T cell receptor beta chain came from a study of blood T cell repertoires in COVID-19. Study background: COVID-19 samples, acute and convalescent, were from the United States, Italy and Spain. PBMCs, B-cell-depleted T cells, or T cells were the source of the cDNA or gDNA that made up the material.

In the original analysis: Nucleated cell number was recorded as an estimate derived from reference gene primer amplification. Data came from immunoSEQ multiplex PCR; TCRdb stores just in-frame clones and leaves some out. V, J and clone size reflect that table, while D and trimming were determined from the DNA. Of about 69,000 clones in the sample, around four fifths were seen once. CDR1 and CDR2 (germline): GTSNPN, SVGIG (reference sequence). The V segment lost 3 bases and the J segment 2 bases; nucleotides outside the gene matches: 3. The CDR3 runs to 14 residues. Sequencing used peripheral blood. The chain has TRBV30 and TRBJ2-1, with 8 bases aligning to TRBD1. The TCR sequence derives from a human donor in a cohort sampled during active COVID-19. CDR3 in amino acids: CAWRTGVAYNEQFF. The DNA for the CDR3 is TGTGCCTGGAGGACAGGGGTAGCCTACAATGAGCAGTTCTTC.